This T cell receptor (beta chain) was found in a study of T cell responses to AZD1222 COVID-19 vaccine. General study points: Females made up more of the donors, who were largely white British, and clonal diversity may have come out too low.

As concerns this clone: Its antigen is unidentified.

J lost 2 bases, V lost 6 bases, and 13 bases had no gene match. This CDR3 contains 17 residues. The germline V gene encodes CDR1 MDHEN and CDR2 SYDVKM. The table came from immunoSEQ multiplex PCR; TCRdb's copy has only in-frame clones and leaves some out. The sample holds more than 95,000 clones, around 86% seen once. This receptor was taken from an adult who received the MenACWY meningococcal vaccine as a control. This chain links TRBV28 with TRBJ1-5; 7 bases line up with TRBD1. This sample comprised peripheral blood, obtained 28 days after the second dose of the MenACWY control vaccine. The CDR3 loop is CASRGQSFFSGNQPQHF. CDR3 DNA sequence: TGTGCCAGCAGGGGACAGTCCTTTTTTAGTGGCAATCAGCCCCAGCATTTT.